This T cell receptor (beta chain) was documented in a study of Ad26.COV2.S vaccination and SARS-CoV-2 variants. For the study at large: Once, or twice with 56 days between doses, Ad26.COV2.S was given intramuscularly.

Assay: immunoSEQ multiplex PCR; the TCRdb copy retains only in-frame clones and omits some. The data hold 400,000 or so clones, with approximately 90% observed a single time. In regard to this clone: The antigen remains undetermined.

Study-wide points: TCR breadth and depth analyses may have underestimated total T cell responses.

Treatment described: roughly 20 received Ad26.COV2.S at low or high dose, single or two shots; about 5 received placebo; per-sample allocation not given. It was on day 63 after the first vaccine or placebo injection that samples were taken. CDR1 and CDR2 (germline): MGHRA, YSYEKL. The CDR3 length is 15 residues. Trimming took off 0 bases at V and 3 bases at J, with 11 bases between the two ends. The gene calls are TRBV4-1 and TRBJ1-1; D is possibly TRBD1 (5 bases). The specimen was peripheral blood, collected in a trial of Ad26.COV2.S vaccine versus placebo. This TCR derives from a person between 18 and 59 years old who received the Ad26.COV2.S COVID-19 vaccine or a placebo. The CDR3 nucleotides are TGCGCCAGCAGCCAAGATCAGGGTCCGTACACTGAAGCTTTCTTT. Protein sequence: CASSQDQGPYTEAFF.